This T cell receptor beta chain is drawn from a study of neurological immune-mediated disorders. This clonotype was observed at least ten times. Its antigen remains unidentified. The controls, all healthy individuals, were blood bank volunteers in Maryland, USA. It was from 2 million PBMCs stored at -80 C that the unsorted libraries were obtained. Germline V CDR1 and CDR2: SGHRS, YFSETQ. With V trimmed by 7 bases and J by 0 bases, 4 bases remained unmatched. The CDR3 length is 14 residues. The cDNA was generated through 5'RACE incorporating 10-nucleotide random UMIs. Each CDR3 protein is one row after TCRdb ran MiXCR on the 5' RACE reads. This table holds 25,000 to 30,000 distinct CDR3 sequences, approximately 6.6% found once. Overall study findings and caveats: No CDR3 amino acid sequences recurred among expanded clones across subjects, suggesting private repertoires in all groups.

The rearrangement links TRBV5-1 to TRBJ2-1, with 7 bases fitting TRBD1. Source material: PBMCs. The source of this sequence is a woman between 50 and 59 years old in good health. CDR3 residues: CASGGQSSYNEQFF. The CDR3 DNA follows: TGCGCCAGCGGGGGACAGAGCTCCTACAATGAGCAGTTCTTC.